This T cell receptor beta chain was identified during a study of graft-versus-host responses after intestinal transplantation. About the research overall: Transplantation in recipients was multivisceral, liver-intestinal, or isolated intestinal.

Profiled with immunoSEQ multiplex PCR; TCRdb holds only in-frame clones, not every one. Here the sample spans about 90,000 clones, 80% to 95% being singletons. This clone was recorded a few times. The antigen remains unidentified. The CDR3 runs 16 residues. Trimming removed 0 bases at V and 0 bases at J, with 8 bases between. Germline lookup yields CDR1 SEHNR and CDR2 FQNEAQ (reference sequence). The chain carries TRBV7-9 and TRBJ1-4; no reliable D call. The sequences come from unstimulated CD4+ T cells sorted from spleen or lymph node cells, collected before intestinal transplant. The source of this sequence is a human donor who received an intestinal transplant. The CDR3 spells CASSLAYSATNEKLFF. CDR3 coding DNA: TGTGCCAGCAGCTTAGCTTACAGTGCAACTAATGAAAAACTGTTTTTT.